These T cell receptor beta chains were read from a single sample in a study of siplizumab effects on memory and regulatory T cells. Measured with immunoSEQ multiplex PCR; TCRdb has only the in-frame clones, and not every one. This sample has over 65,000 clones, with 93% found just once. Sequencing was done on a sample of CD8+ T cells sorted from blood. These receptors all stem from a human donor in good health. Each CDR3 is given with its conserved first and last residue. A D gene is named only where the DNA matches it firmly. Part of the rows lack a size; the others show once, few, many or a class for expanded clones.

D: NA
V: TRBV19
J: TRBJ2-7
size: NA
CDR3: CASSIPTGNEQYF
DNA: TGTGCCAGTAGTATCCCTACAGGGAACGAGCAGTACTTC

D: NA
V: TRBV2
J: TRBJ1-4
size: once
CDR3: CASSELATPQKLFF
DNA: TGTGCCAGCAGTGAACTGGCAACGCCCCAGAAACTGTTTTTT

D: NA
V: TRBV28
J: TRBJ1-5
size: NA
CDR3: CASGMVQPQHF
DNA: TGTGCCAGCGGGATGGTTCAGCCCCAGCATTTT

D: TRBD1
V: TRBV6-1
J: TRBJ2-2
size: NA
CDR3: CASTDRGRNTGELFF
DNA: TGTGCCAGCACTGACAGGGGGAGAAACACCGGGGAGCTGTTTTTT

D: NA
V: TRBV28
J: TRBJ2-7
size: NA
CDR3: CASSLGSNPYEQYF
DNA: TGTGCCAGCAGTTTAGGCAGTAATCCCTACGAGCAGTACTTC

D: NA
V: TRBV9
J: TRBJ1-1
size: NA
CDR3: CASSVARDVALDMNTEAFF
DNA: TGTGCCAGCAGCGTAGCCCGGGATGTGGCCCTTGACATGAACACTGAAGCTTTCTTT

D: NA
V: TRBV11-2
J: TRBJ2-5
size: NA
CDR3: CASRKGQLQETQYF
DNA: TGTGCCAGCAGGAAAGGGCAGCTCCAAGAGACCCAGTACTTC

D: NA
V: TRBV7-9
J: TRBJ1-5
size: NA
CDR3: CASSLAADSNQPQHF
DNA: TGTGCCAGCAGCTTAGCGGCAGATAGCAATCAGCCCCAGCATTTT

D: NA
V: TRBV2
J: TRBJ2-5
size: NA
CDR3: CASSEGGQGAQETQYF
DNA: TGTGCCAGCAGTGAGGGGGGGCAGGGGGCCCAAGAGACCCAGTACTTC

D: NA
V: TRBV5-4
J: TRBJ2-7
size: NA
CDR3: CASSLGGYSYEQYF
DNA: TGTGCCAGCAGCTTGGGGGGGTACTCCTACGAGCAGTACTTC

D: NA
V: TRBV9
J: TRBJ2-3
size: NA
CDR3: CASSALPGHSTDTQYF
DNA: TGTGCCAGCAGCGCCCTTCCGGGCCATAGCACAGATACGCAGTATTTT

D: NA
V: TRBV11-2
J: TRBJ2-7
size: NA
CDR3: CASSLEAALFYEQYF
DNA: TGTGCCAGCAGCTTAGAGGCAGCCCTATTCTACGAGCAGTACTTC

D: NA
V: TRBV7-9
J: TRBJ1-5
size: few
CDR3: CASSLGDQPQHF
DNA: TGTGCCAGCAGCTTAGGAGATCAGCCCCAGCATTTT

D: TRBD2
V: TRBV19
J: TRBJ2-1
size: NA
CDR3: CASTSGASNEQFF
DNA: TGTGCCAGTACTAGCGGGGCCTCCAATGAGCAGTTCTTC

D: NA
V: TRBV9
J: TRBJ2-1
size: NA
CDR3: CASSVAGNEQFF
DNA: TGTGCCAGCAGCGTAGCCGGCAATGAGCAGTTCTTC

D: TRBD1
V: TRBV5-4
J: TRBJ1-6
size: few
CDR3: CASSWDRGNSPLHF
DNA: TGTGCCAGCAGCTGGGACAGGGGAAATTCACCCCTCCACTTT

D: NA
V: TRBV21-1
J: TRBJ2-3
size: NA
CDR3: CASSNKGVRAEPDTQYF
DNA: TGTGCCAGCAGCAATAAGGGGGTGCGGGCTGAGCCAGATACGCAGTATTTT

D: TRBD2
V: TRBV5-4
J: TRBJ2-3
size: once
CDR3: CASSPFASGGGDTQYF
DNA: TGTGCCAGCAGTCCATTCGCGTCGGGGGGGGGCGATACGCAGTATTTT

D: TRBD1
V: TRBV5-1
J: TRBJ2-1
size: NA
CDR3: CASSLLTGGDEQFF
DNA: TGCGCCAGCAGCTTACTGACAGGGGGCGATGAGCAGTTCTTC

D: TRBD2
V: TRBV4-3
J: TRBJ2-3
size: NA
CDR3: CASSLTSGGSDTQYF
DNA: TGCGCCAGCAGCCTGACTAGCGGGGGCTCAGATACGCAGTATTTT

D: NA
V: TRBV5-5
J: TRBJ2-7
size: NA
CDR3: CASSLGADSYEQYF
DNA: TGTGCCAGCAGCTTGGGGGCGGACTCCTACGAGCAGTACTTC

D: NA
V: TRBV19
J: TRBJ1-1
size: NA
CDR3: CASRSGGTYTEAFF
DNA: TGTGCCAGTAGATCTGGGGGGACTTACACTGAAGCTTTCTTT

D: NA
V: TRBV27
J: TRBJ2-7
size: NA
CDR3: CASSWAGPSYEQYF
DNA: TGTGCCAGCAGTTGGGCGGGTCCCTCCTACGAGCAGTACTTC

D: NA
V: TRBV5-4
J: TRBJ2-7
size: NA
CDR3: CASSLSDEQYF
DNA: TGTGCCAGCAGCTTGTCCGACGAGCAGTACTTC

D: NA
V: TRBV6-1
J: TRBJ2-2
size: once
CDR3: CASSEAAGELFF
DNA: TGTGCCAGCAGTGAGGCGGCCGGGGAGCTGTTTTTT

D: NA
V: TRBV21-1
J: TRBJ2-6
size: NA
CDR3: CASSGFRQFSGANVLTF
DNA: TGTGCCAGCAGCGGCTTTAGACAGTTCTCTGGGGCCAACGTCCTGACTTTC

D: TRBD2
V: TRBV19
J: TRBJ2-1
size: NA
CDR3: CASMGLAGSYNEQFF
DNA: TGTGCCAGTATGGGACTAGCGGGGAGCTACAATGAGCAGTTCTTC

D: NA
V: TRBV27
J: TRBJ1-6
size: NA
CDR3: CASSLGIGSNSPLHF
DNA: TGTGCCAGCAGTTTAGGTATAGGTTCTAATTCACCCCTCCACTTT

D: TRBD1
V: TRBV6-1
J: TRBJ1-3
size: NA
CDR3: CASSAGTDSGNTIYF
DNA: TGTGCCAGCAGTGCCGGGACAGACTCTGGAAACACCATATATTTT

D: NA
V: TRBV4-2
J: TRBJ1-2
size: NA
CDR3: CASSQGEGYTF
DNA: TGTGCCAGCAGCCAAGGAGAGGGCTACACCTTC

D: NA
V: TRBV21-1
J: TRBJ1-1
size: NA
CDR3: CASSHYTGYNIAEAFF
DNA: TGTGCCAGCAGTCACTACACAGGTTATAACATCGCTGAAGCTTTCTTT

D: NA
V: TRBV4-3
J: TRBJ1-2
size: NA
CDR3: CASSQEGLGNYGYTF
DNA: TGCGCCAGCAGCCAAGAAGGCCTAGGGAACTATGGCTACACCTTC

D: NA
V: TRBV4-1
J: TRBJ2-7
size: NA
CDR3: CASSHPQVGEQYF
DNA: TGCGCCAGCAGCCACCCCCAGGTTGGCGAGCAGTACTTC

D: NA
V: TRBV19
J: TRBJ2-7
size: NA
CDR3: CASSKGPYEQYF
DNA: TGTGCCAGTAGTAAGGGACCCTACGAGCAGTACTTC

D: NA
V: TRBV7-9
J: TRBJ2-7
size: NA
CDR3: CASSSDYGTGQYEQYF
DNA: TGTGCCAGCAGCTCGGACTACGGGACGGGACAGTACGAGCAGTACTTC

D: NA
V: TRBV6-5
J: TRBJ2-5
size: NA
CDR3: CASTLGARETQYF
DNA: TGTGCCAGCACCCTGGGAGCACGGGAGACCCAGTACTTC

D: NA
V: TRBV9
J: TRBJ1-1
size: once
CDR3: CASSVDGNTEAFF
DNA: TGTGCCAGCAGCGTAGACGGGAACACTGAAGCTTTCTTT

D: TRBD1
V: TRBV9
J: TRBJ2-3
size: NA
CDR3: CASSVPRDRALTDTQYF
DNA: TGTGCCAGCAGCGTTCCCCGGGACAGGGCCCTCACAGATACGCAGTATTTT

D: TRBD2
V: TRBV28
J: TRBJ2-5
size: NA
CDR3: CASSLSPGGGETQYF
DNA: TGTGCCAGCAGTTTATCTCCGGGGGGAGGCGAGACCCAGTACTTC

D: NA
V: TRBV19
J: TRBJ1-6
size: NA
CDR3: CASGQGLSPLHF
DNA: TGTGCGAGTGGGCAGGGGCTTTCACCCCTCCACTTT

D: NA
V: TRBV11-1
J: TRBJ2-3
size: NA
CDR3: CASSARDRTDTQYF
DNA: TGTGCCAGCAGCGCACGGGACCGCACAGATACGCAGTATTTT

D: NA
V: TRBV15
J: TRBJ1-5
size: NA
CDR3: CATSSTSTDDNQPQHF
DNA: TGTGCCACCAGCAGTACATCGACGGATGACAATCAGCCCCAGCATTTT

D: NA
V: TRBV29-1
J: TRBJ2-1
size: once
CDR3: CSVEDETNSYNEQFF
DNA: TGCAGCGTTGAAGATGAAACGAACTCCTACAATGAGCAGTTCTTC

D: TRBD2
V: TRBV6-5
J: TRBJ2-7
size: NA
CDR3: CASSPWEGFSYEQYF
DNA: TGTGCCAGCAGTCCGTGGGAGGGGTTCTCCTACGAGCAGTACTTC

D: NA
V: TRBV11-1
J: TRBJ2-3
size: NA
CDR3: CASSRVWDGTDTQYF
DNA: TGTGCCAGCAGCCGAGTCTGGGACGGCACAGATACGCAGTATTTT

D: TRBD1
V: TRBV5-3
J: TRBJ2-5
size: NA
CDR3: CARSLDRARETQYF
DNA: TGTGCCAGAAGCTTAGACAGGGCAAGAGAGACCCAGTACTTC

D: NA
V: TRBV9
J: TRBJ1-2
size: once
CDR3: CASSVGGNYGYTF
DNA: TGTGCCAGCAGCGTAGGGGGGAACTATGGCTACACCTTC

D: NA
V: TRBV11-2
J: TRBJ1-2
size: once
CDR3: CASSLGWQPENYGYTF
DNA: TGTGCCAGCAGCTTAGGTTGGCAGCCCGAAAACTATGGCTACACCTTC

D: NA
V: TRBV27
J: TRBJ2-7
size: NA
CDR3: CASGVPGQSYEQYF
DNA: TGCGCCAGCGGGGTCCCGGGACAGAGCTACGAGCAGTACTTC

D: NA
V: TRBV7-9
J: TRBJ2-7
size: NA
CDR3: CASSVRGQSYEQYF
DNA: TGTGCCAGCAGCGTTCGGGGTCAGTCCTACGAGCAGTACTTC

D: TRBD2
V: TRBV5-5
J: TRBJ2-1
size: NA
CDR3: CASSSIAGFYNEQFF
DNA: TGTGCCAGCAGCTCGATAGCGGGGTTCTACAATGAGCAGTTCTTC

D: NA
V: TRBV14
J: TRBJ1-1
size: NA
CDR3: CASTAGRGVGNTEAFF
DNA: TGTGCCAGCACGGCCGGGAGGGGAGTGGGAAACACTGAAGCTTTCTTT

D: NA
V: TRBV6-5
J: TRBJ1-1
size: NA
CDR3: CASSYAGGTEAFF
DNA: TGTGCCAGCAGTTACGCCGGTGGGACTGAAGCTTTCTTT